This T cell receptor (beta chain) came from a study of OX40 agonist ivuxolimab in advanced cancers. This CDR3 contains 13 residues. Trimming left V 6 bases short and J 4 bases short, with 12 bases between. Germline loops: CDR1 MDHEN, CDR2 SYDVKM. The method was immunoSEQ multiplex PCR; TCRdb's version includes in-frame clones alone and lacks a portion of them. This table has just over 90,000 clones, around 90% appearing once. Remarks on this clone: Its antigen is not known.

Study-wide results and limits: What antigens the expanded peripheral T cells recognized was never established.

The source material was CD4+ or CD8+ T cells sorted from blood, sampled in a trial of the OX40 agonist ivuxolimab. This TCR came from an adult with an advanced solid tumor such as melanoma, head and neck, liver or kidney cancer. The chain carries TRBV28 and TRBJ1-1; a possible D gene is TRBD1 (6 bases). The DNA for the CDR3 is TGTGCCAGCAGCCTAGGGGGAGGCACTGAAGCTTTCTTT. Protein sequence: CASSLGGGTEAFF.